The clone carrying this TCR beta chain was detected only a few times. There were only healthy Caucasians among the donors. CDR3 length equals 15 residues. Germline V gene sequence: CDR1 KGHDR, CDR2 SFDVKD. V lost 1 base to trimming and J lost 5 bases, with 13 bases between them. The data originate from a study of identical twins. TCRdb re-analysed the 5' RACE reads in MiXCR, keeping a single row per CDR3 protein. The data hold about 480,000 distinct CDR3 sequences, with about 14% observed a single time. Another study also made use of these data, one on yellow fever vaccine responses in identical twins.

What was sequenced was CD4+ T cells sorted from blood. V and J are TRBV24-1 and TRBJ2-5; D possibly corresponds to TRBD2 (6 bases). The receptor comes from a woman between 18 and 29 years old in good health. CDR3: CATSDFGGPEETQYF. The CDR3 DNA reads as TGTGCCACCAGTGATTTTGGAGGGCCGGAGGAGACCCAGTACTTC.